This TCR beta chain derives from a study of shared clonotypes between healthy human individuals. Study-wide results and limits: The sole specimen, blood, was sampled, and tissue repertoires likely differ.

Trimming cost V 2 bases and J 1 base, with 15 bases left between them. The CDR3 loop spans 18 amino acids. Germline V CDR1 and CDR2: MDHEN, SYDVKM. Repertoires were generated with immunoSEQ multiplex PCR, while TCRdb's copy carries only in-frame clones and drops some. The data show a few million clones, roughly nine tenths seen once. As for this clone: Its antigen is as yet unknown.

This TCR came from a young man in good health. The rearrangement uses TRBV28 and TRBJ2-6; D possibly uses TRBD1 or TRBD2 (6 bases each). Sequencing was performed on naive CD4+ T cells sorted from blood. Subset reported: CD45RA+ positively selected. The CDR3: CASSLRGQGYSGANVLTF. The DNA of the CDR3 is TGTGCCAGCAGTTTACGGGGGCAGGGGTATTCTGGGGCCAACGTCCTGACTTTC.